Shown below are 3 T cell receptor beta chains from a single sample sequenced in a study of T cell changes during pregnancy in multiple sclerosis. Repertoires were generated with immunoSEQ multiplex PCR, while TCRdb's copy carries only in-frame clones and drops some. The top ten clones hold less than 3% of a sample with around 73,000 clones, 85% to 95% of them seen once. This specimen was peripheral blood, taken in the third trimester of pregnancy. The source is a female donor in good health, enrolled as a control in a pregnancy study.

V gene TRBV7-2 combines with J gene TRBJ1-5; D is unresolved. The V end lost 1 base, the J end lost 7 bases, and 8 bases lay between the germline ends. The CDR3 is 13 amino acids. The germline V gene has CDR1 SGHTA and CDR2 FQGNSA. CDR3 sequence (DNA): TGTGCCAGCAGCTTAGGCGCCGTACAGCCCCAGCATTTT. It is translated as CASSLGAVQPQHF.

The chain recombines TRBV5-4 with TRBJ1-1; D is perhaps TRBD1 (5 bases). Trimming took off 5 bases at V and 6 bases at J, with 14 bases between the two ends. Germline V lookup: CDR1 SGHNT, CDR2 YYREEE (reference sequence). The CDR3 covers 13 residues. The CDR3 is CASRFAGVAEAFF. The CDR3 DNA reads TGTGCCAGCAGATTCGCGGGGGTGGCTGAAGCTTTCTTT.

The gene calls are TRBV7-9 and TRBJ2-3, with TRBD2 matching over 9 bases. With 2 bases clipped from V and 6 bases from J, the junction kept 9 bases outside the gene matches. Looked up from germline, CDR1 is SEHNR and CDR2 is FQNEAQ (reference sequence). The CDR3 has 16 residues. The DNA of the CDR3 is TGTGCCAGCAGCTTAAGGGGGAGCGGGAGGTCGGATACGCAGTATTTT. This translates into CASSLRGSGRSDTQYF.